A single sample is the source of the 16 T cell receptor beta chains below, sequenced in a study of blood T cells in healthy people across ages (dated by TCRdb to between 2014 and 2017). Receptor amplification or capture employed 5' RACE. Sequenced using an Illumina HiSeq 2500. The second PCR ran for about 6 to 12 cycles and used a J-beta primer mix along with a sample-barcoded 5' primer. TCRdb ran its own pipeline on the public reads, namely fastp trimming at Q25 and MiXCR clone calling, and kept in-frame beta chains. Entries that share a CDR3 protein sequence are merged under the most common genes and DNA. The sample records more than 1,000,000 distinct CDR3 sequences, around 27% of which are singletons. The ten biggest clones cover 0.65% to 0.95% of the sample. These records were also assigned to another study, of T cells of mothers and their children.

Source material: blood. Every receptor here comes from a girl aged 2 to 10 in good health.

The V call is TRBV3-1, the J call TRBJ2-7; maybe TRBD1 (6 bases). V dropped 4 bases and J dropped 2 bases, with 12 bases sitting between them. The germline V gene encodes CDR1 LGHDT and CDR2 YNNKEL (reference sequence). The CDR3 contains 14 residues. CDR3 in amino acids: CASSPRQEPYEQYF. CDR3 DNA: TGTGCCAGCAGCCCCCGACAGGAGCCCTACGAGCAGTACTTC.

This rearrangement joins TRBV15 to TRBJ2-2, with 11 positions matching TRBD1. The CDR3 has 15 residues. Germline CDR1 reads LNHNV; CDR2 reads YYDKDF (reference sequence). J was trimmed by 6 bases and V by 0 bases; bases with no gene match: 0. CDR3 in DNA: TGTGCCACCAGCAGAGAGGGACAGGGGGCCGGGGAGCTGTTTTTT. It encodes CATSREGQGAGELFF.

V and J are TRBV6-2 or TRBV6-3 and TRBJ1-1; D gene ambiguous. This CDR3 region has 13 residues. The ends were cut back, 5 bases at V and 5 bases at J, with 12 bases in the middle. Germline CDR1 is MNHEY and CDR2 is SVGEGT. CDR3 residues: CASSVVDGTEAFF. In DNA form, the CDR3 reads TGTGCCAGCAGTGTCGTGGATGGTACTGAAGCTTTCTTT.

This rearrangement joins TRBV20-1 to TRBJ1-2; D is unclear. The V end lost 1 base, the J end lost 6 bases, and 12 bases lay between the germline ends. CDR1 DFQATT and CDR2 SNEGSKA come from the germline V gene (reference sequence). The CDR3 is 13 amino acids. The CDR3 reads CSARVQERHGYTF. Here the CDR3 DNA reads TGCAGTGCTAGAGTCCAGGAACGCCATGGCTACACCTTC.

Only a few counts were recorded for this clonotype. The CDR3 DNA is TGCAGCGTTGAAAGTTTTGGGGCCCCCAAGGGAGATGAGCAGTTCTTC. Translation: CSVESFGAPKGDEQFF. V usage is TRBV29-1 and J usage is TRBJ2-1; D assignment may be TRBD1 or TRBD2 (5 bases each). CDR1 is SQVTM, CDR2 ANQGSEA, per germline. Trimming removed 2 bases at V and 8 bases at J, with 22 bases between. The CDR3 is made up of 16 amino acids.

This rearrangement joins TRBV7-9 to TRBJ2-3, with D perhaps given as TRBD1 or TRBD2 (5 bases each). The CDR3 is 17 residues long. CDR1 and CDR2 (germline): SEHNR, FQNEAQ (reference sequence). V gave up 5 bases and J gave up 3 bases, with 21 bases separating them. The CDR3 region is CASSPARGIEATDTQYF. CDR3 bases: TGTGCCAGCAGCCCGGCGAGGGGAATAGAAGCTACAGATACGCAGTATTTT.

This clonotype showed up just a few times. The chain uses TRBV7-9 and TRBJ2-5, with TRBD1 as a possible D gene (5 bases). Trimming removed 5 bases from V and 3 bases from J, with 16 bases in between. The CDR3 extends over 15 amino acids. Germline values: CDR1 SEHNR, CDR2 FQNEAQ (reference sequence). CDR3 bases: TGTGCCAGCAGCCGATCGACAGATTTTAAAGAGACCCAGTACTTC. It is translated as CASSRSTDFKETQYF.

This clonotype has just a few counts. The chain carries TRBV11-2 and TRBJ2-5, with TRBD1 matching 7 bases. This CDR3 has 15 amino acids. V was pared by 2 bases and J by 0 bases, with 3 bases of the junction left unmatched. Germline loops: CDR1 SGHAT, CDR2 FQNNGV. CDR3 loop: CASSLRGLNQETQYF. In DNA, the CDR3 is TGTGCCAGCAGCTTAAGGGGGCTTAACCAAGAGACCCAGTACTTC. The full variable domain, completed using reference TRBV11-2 and TRBJ2-5, is EAGVAQSPRYKIIEKRQSVAFWCNPISGHATLYWYQQILGQGPKLLIQFQNNGVVDDSQLPKDRFSAERLKGVDSTLKIQPAKLEDSAVYLCASSLRGLNQETQYFGPGTRLLVL.

The V call is TRBV7-2, the J call TRBJ2-1; D not certain. The CDR3 runs 13 residues. Germline V gene lookup returns CDR1 SGHTA and CDR2 FQGNSA. V gave up 4 bases and J gave up 15 bases, with 19 bases separating them. The chain's CDR3 is CASSSEPGPWGFF. In DNA, the CDR3 is TGTGCCAGCAGCTCAGAGCCGGGCCCGTGGGGGTTCTTC.

CDR3: CASSPPASYGYTF. The DNA of the CDR3 is TGTGCCAGCAGCCCCCCCGCTAGCTATGGCTACACCTTC. This chain joins TRBV7-9 and TRBJ1-2; D not resolved. The V end was cut by 5 bases, the J end by 4 bases, with 11 bases between. Germline CDR1 reads SEHNR; CDR2 reads FQNEAQ (reference sequence). The CDR3 sequence is 13 residues long.

The rearrangement joins TRBV14 to TRBJ2-7; D unresolved. The CDR3 has 12 amino acids. Per the germline V gene, CDR1 is SGHDN and CDR2 is FVKESK. Trimming shortened V by 0 bases and J by 6 bases, and 6 bases separated the two germline ends. The CDR3 DNA reads as TGTGCCAGCAGCCAAGAGACCCCCGAGCAGTACTTC. This encodes CASSQETPEQYF. Complete variable domain (other parts from reference TRBV14 and TRBJ2-7): EAGVTQFPSHSVIEKGQTVTLRCDPISGHDNLYWYRRVMGKEIKFLLHFVKESKQDESGMPNNRFLAERTGGTYSTLKVQPAELEDSGVYFCASSQETPEQYFGPGTRLTVT.

This clonotype was detected ten times or more. V gene TRBV20-1 combines with J gene TRBJ2-5; D tentatively reads TRBD1 or TRBD2 (5 bases each). Trimming took off 5 bases at V and 5 bases at J, with 18 bases between the two ends. CDR1 is DFQATT, CDR2 SNEGSKA, per germline (reference sequence). This CDR3 comprises 14 residues. The CDR3 region has the DNA TGCAGTGCTGGAAGAGGGGACCTCGGTGAGACCCAGTACTTC. This translates into CSAGRGDLGETQYF.

The rearrangement joins TRBV7-9 to TRBJ1-1; D remains ambiguous. The CDR3 spans 15 residues. Germline-derived CDR1 and CDR2 are SEHNR and FQNEAQ (reference sequence). The V gene lost 7 bases and the J gene lost 3 bases, with 18 bases spanning the gap. Written as DNA, the CDR3 is TGTGCCAGCAACCCGGGCTCAGTTCGGGACACTGAAGCTTTCTTT. Translated, it gives CASNPGSVRDTEAFF.

This clonotype was seen a few times. This chain uses TRBV28 with TRBJ2-1; possible D gene TRBD2, 6 bases. The CDR3 spans 14 residues. Germline V gives CDR1 MDHEN, CDR2 SYDVKM. Between the trimmed V and J ends, which lost 3 bases and 8 bases, there was a span of 14 bases. CDR3 bases: TGTGCCAGCAGTTTTGTGGGAGGAGGGTATGAGCAGTTCTTC. Amino acid sequence: CASSFVGGGYEQFF.

The chain carries TRBV7-9 and TRBJ2-3; D gene ambiguous. CDR3 length equals 13 residues. V lost 8 bases to trimming and J lost 1 base, with 10 bases between them. Per the germline V gene, CDR1 is SEHNR and CDR2 is FQNEAQ (reference sequence). The CDR3 loop is CASYPSGTDTQYF. In nucleotides, the CDR3 is TGTGCCAGCTACCCTAGTGGCACAGATACGCAGTATTTT.

CDR3 in DNA: TGTGCCAGCAAGTTAGGGGAAGGATCCTACGAGCAGTACTTC. As protein: CASKLGEGSYEQYF. The chain uses TRBV6-2 or TRBV6-3 and TRBJ2-7; TRBD1 might be the D (5 bases). The length of the CDR3 is 14 residues. Germline CDR1 reads MNHEY; CDR2 reads SVGEGT. Between the trimmed V and J ends, which lost 7 bases and 1 base, there was a span of 14 bases.